Shown below are 14 T cell receptor beta chains from a single sample sequenced in a study of blood T cell repertoires in COVID-19. TCRdb keeps only in-frame clones here, not all; method: immunoSEQ multiplex PCR. Altogether more than 100,000 clones are present, 65% to 85% being singletons, with the ten largest covering about 4%. The material sequenced was PBMCs or T cells enriched from blood (not recorded which). The receptors stem from a woman in her twenties or thirties who had recovered from COVID-19.

The V and J genes are TRBV18 and TRBJ1-2; 7 nucleotides match TRBD1. CDR3 size: 15 residues. Losses at the gene ends were 5 bases for V and 7 bases for J; bases not matched to a gene: 13. CDR1 and CDR2 (germline): KGHSH, LQKENI. CDR3 DNA: TGTGCCAGCTCAGTATTAGAGGGGGCGCGTCGTGGCTACACCTTC. It specifies CASSVLEGARRGYTF.

The chain links TRBV18 to TRBJ1-1, with 11 bases aligning to TRBD1. This CDR3 is built from 14 residues. The ends lost 6 bases at V and 4 bases at J; junction bases unmatched: 4. The germline gives CDR1 KGHSH, CDR2 LQKENI. The CDR3 region is CASSGTGGGTEAFF. As DNA, the CDR3 is TGTGCCAGCTCCGGGACAGGGGGTGGCACTGAAGCTTTCTTT.

The chain joins TRBV6-2 or TRBV6-3 to TRBJ2-7; TRBD2 matches 9 bases. The V gene end was trimmed by 4 bases and the J gene end by 3 bases; junction bases not matched to a gene: 4. Germline CDR1 is MNHEY and CDR2 is SVGEGT. This CDR3 is built from 14 residues. The CDR3 DNA sequence: TGTGCCAGCAGTTCCGGGACTAGCCTCTACGAGCAGTACTTC. Protein: CASSSGTSLYEQYF.

V usage is TRBV7-3 and J usage is TRBJ1-1; 11 bases match TRBD1. J lost 4 bases, V lost 4 bases, and 5 bases had no gene match. This CDR3 comprises 15 residues. Germline assignment: CDR1 SGHTA and CDR2 FQGTGA. The CDR3 DNA sequence: TGTGCCAGCAGCTACGGACAGGGGGCCGGCACTGAAGCTTTCTTT. It yields the protein CASSYGQGAGTEAFF.

V and J are TRBV2 and TRBJ2-3, with TRBD1 matching 7 bases. CDR3 length equals 16 residues. With 7 bases clipped from V and 0 bases from J, the junction kept 10 bases outside the gene matches. Looked up from germline, CDR1 is SNHLY and CDR2 is FYNNEI. The CDR3, as DNA: TGTGCCAGCAATAAGTTCCGGGACAGAAGCACAGATACGCAGTATTTT. Translated: CASNKFRDRSTDTQYF.

The V and J genes are TRBV28 and TRBJ1-5; TRBD1 might be the D (5 bases). Trimming removed 5 bases from V and 7 bases from J, with 15 bases in between. The CDR3 consists of 14 residues. From germline, CDR1 is MDHEN and CDR2 SYDVKM. CDR3 amino acids: CASSGGGDGQPQHF. In DNA form, the CDR3 reads TGTGCCAGCAGTGGGGGGGGAGACGGGCAGCCCCAGCATTTT.

The J gene is TRBJ2-5, the V gene TRBV14, with a possible D match to TRBD1 (7 bases). This CDR3 spans 15 amino acids. The germline CDR1 and CDR2 sequences are SGHDN and FVKESK. V was shortened by 7 bases and J by 2 bases, with 17 bases between the two germline ends. The CDR3 loop reads CASNQGVSGQETQYF. The CDR3 nucleotides read TGTGCCAGCAACCAGGGGGTTAGCGGACAAGAGACCCAGTACTTC.

This chain links TRBV5-1 with TRBJ2-7; 7 bases are a match to TRBD1. The germline CDR1 and CDR2 sequences are SGHRS and YFSETQ. V lost 0 bases to trimming and J lost 5 bases; unmatched junction nucleotides: 5. The CDR3 consists of 14 residues. The chain's CDR3 is CASSLEGAGDEQYF. The CDR3 DNA is TGCGCCAGCAGCTTGGAGGGGGCAGGGGACGAGCAGTACTTC.

This clone is a singleton in its sample. The gene calls are TRBV28 and TRBJ2-7, with D perhaps TRBD2 (6 bases). Between the trimmed V and J ends, which lost 5 bases and 6 bases, there was a span of 17 bases. CDR1 and CDR2 from the germline V gene are MDHEN and SYDVKM. The CDR3 runs 14 residues. The DNA of the CDR3 is TGTGCCAGCAGTCCGTGGGACTCCCTAGCCGAGCAGTACTTC. It encodes CASSPWDSLAEQYF.

The gene calls are TRBV9 and TRBJ2-2, with 7 bases that match TRBD2. The CDR3 has 14 amino acids. CDR1 and CDR2 from the germline V gene are SGDLS and YYNGEE. The junction had 4 bases not matched to a gene; V was cut back by 3 bases and J by 5 bases. CDR3 sequence (DNA): TGTGCCAGCAGCGGGAGGCGGGGGACCGGGGAGCTGTTTTTT. It translates to CASSGRRGTGELFF. Variable domain in full (rest from reference TRBV9 and TRBJ2-2): DSGVTQTPKHLITATGQRVTLRCSPRSGDLSVYWYQQSLDQGLQFLIQYYNGEERAKGNILERFSAQQFPDLHSELNLSSLELGDSALYFCASSGRRGTGELFFGEGSRLTVL.

The chain links TRBV28 to TRBJ1-6; D might be TRBD1 (6 bases). Trimming shortened V by 6 bases and J by 3 bases, and 15 bases separated the two germline ends. Per the germline V gene, CDR1 is MDHEN and CDR2 is SYDVKM. The CDR3 runs to 16 residues. The CDR3, as DNA: TGTGCCAGCAGCGCGAATGACAGGCGCTATAATTCACCCCTCCACTTT. As protein: CASSANDRRYNSPLHF.

The sample holds a few counts of this clone. The gene calls are TRBV9 and TRBJ1-1, with 11 positions matching TRBD1. There are 15 residues in the CDR3. The V gene's germline CDR1 is SGDLS and CDR2 YYNGEE. J gave up 11 bases and V 2 bases, and 11 bases lay outside the gene matches. CDR3 amino acids: CASSVEPGTGGGAFF. CDR3 sequence (DNA): TGTGCCAGCAGCGTCGAACCCGGGACAGGGGGTGGTGCTTTCTTT.

The chain couples TRBV9 to TRBJ2-3; a weak D match, TRBD1 (5 bases). The CDR3 spans 14 residues. Germline V gives CDR1 SGDLS, CDR2 YYNGEE. Trimming took 3 bases from V and 3 from J, leaving 11 bases between them. The CDR3 DNA reads as TGTGCCAGCAGCGAGGGGCGGCTAACAGATACGCAGTATTTT. Protein: CASSEGRLTDTQYF. Looking up the rest from reference TRBV9 and TRBJ2-3 gives the full variable domain: DSGVTQTPKHLITATGQRVTLRCSPRSGDLSVYWYQQSLDQGLQFLIQYYNGEERAKGNILERFSAQQFPDLHSELNLSSLELGDSALYFCASSEGRLTDTQYFGPGTRLTVL.

V is TRBV28 and J is TRBJ2-7; no firm D call. V was trimmed by 3 bases and J by 0 bases, leaving 15 bases between them. Looked up from germline, CDR1 is MDHEN and CDR2 is SYDVKM. The CDR3 runs to 16 residues. As DNA, the CDR3 is TGTGCCAGCAGTTTGGTTCGGTGGCAGGCCTCCTACGAGCAGTACTTC. Residues: CASSLVRWQASYEQYF.